This is a list of T cell receptor beta chains from one sample in a study of HIV-infected patients and healthy controls. Via MiXCR, TCRdb re-called the 5' RACE reads, giving one row per CDR3 protein. Of tens of thousands of distinct CDR3 sequences listed, 8.5% are singletons. The specimen was blood. These receptors were collected from an adult in good health. CDR3s include the opening cysteine and the closing phenylalanine or tryptophan. The D gene is left open where the match is weak. A row's size may be missing; if present it is once, few, many or a size class.

V gene: TRBV18; clone size: -; D gene: TRBD1; J gene: TRBJ2-5; CDR3 protein: CASSPKTGGEAETQYF; CDR3 DNA: TGTGCCAGCTCACCAAAGACAGGGGGAGAGGCAGAGACCCAGTACTTC
V gene: TRBV6-2/TRBV6-3; clone size: many; D gene: -; J gene: TRBJ1-1; CDR3 protein: CASSPTENTEAFF; CDR3 DNA: TGTGCCAGCAGTCCAACAGAAAACACTGAAGCTTTCTTT
V gene: TRBV4-2; clone size: -; D gene: -; J gene: TRBJ1-3; CDR3 protein: CASSHPGEAGNTIYF; CDR3 DNA: TGTGCCAGCAGCCATCCCGGAGAGGCTGGAAACACCATATATTTT
V gene: TRBV5-1; clone size: -; D gene: TRBD2; J gene: TRBJ2-1; CDR3 protein: CASSFGGGSYNEQFF; CDR3 DNA: TGCGCCAGCAGCTTCGGGGGGGGTTCCTACAATGAGCAGTTCTTC
V gene: TRBV15; clone size: -; D gene: -; J gene: TRBJ2-2; CDR3 protein: CATSRPGRNTGELFF; CDR3 DNA: TGTGCCACCAGCAGGCCCGGCCGGAACACCGGGGAGCTGTTTTTT
V gene: TRBV12-3/TRBV12-4; clone size: many; D gene: -; J gene: TRBJ2-5; CDR3 protein: CASSLRAEMETQYF; CDR3 DNA: TGTGCCAGCAGTTTAAGGGCCGAGATGGAGACCCAGTACTTC
V gene: TRBV5-6; clone size: many; D gene: -; J gene: TRBJ2-7; CDR3 protein: CASSFGTPLGYEQYF; CDR3 DNA: TGTGCCAGCAGCTTCGGGACTCCTCTGGGCTACGAGCAGTACTTC
V gene: TRBV6-5; clone size: many; D gene: TRBD1; J gene: TRBJ1-5; CDR3 protein: CASSSGTGGHQPQHF; CDR3 DNA: TGTGCCAGCAGCTCGGGGACAGGGGGCCATCAGCCCCAGCATTTT
V gene: TRBV5-1; clone size: many; D gene: TRBD1; J gene: TRBJ2-1; CDR3 protein: CASSLEDRGPTNEQFF; CDR3 DNA: TGCGCCAGCAGCTTAGAAGACAGGGGACCCACCAATGAGCAGTTCTTC
V gene: TRBV5-5; clone size: many; D gene: -; J gene: TRBJ1-6; CDR3 protein: CASSLGTVNGSPLHF; CDR3 DNA: TGTGCCAGCAGCTTGGGGACAGTGAATGGATCACCCCTCCACTTT
V gene: TRBV5-1; clone size: -; D gene: TRBD1; J gene: TRBJ2-7; CDR3 protein: CASKKSRDSSYEQYF; CDR3 DNA: TGCGCCAGCAAAAAAAGCCGGGACAGCTCCTACGAGCAGTACTTC
V gene: TRBV20-1; clone size: many; D gene: -; J gene: TRBJ2-7; CDR3 protein: CSATKMLSYEQYF; CDR3 DNA: TGCAGTGCTACTAAGATGCTCTCCTACGAGCAGTACTTC
V gene: TRBV28; clone size: many; D gene: -; J gene: TRBJ2-7; CDR3 protein: CASSMPGGSYEQYF; CDR3 DNA: TGTGCCAGCAGCATGCCAGGGGGGTCCTACGAGCAGTACTTC
V gene: TRBV24-1; clone size: many; D gene: -; J gene: TRBJ2-1; CDR3 protein: CATRGSINEQFF; CDR3 DNA: TGTGCCACCCGGGGCTCGATCAATGAGCAGTTCTTC
V gene: TRBV27; clone size: many; D gene: TRBD2; J gene: TRBJ2-1; CDR3 protein: CASRTSLYNEQFF; CDR3 DNA: TGTGCCAGCAGGACTAGCCTCTACAATGAGCAGTTCTTC
V gene: TRBV20-1; clone size: many; D gene: -; J gene: TRBJ2-5; CDR3 protein: CSVGGLVETQYF; CDR3 DNA: TGCAGTGTGGGGGGGCTGGTCGAGACCCAGTACTTC
V gene: TRBV4-2; clone size: few; D gene: -; J gene: TRBJ1-2; CDR3 protein: CASSQDSGQGYGYTF; CDR3 DNA: TGTGCCAGCAGCCAAGATTCGGGTCAGGGCTATGGCTACACCTTC
V gene: TRBV7-2; clone size: medium-sized; D gene: -; J gene: TRBJ1-1; CDR3 protein: CASSLVGSVTEAFF; CDR3 DNA: TGTGCCAGCAGCTTAGTTGGATCCGTCACTGAAGCTTTCTTT
V gene: TRBV20-1; clone size: many; D gene: TRBD2; J gene: TRBJ2-3; CDR3 protein: CSAREIGGSGGPDTQYF; CDR3 DNA: TGCAGTGCTAGAGAGATTGGGGGTAGCGGGGGCCCAGATACGCAGTATTTT
V gene: TRBV29-1; clone size: -; D gene: -; J gene: TRBJ1-4; CDR3 protein: CSVESRGAGKLFF; CDR3 DNA: TGCAGCGTTGAAAGCCGGGGGGCCGGAAAACTGTTTTTT
V gene: TRBV20-1; clone size: many; D gene: -; J gene: TRBJ1-2; CDR3 protein: CSAGSGPNYGYTF; CDR3 DNA: TGCAGTGCTGGAAGCGGTCCTAACTATGGCTACACCTTC
V gene: TRBV4-2; clone size: many; D gene: -; J gene: TRBJ1-1; CDR3 protein: CASSQEGAGREAFF; CDR3 DNA: TGTGCCAGCAGCCAAGAGGGAGCCGGGCGTGAAGCTTTCTTT
V gene: TRBV10-3; clone size: many; D gene: TRBD1; J gene: TRBJ2-1; CDR3 protein: CASSRDRGLNEQFF; CDR3 DNA: TGTGCCAGCTCCCGGGACAGGGGTCTGAATGAGCAGTTCTTC
V gene: TRBV5-4; clone size: many; D gene: -; J gene: TRBJ2-3; CDR3 protein: CASRSMGGTDTQYF; CDR3 DNA: TGTGCCAGCCGCTCCATGGGGGGCACAGATACGCAGTATTTT
V gene: TRBV9; clone size: many; D gene: TRBD2; J gene: TRBJ2-3; CDR3 protein: CASSGGGLANTDTQYF; CDR3 DNA: TGTGCCAGCAGCGGAGGGGGACTAGCCAACACAGATACGCAGTATTTT
V gene: TRBV5-1; clone size: once; D gene: TRBD1; J gene: TRBJ2-1; CDR3 protein: CASSTLDRVLYNEQFF; CDR3 DNA: TGCGCCAGCAGCACTTTAGACAGGGTCCTCTACAATGAGCAGTTCTTC
V gene: TRBV7-9; clone size: many; D gene: -; J gene: TRBJ1-5; CDR3 protein: CASSQDNQPQHF; CDR3 DNA: TGTGCCAGCAGCCAGGACAACCAGCCCCAGCATTTT
V gene: TRBV5-6; clone size: -; D gene: TRBD1; J gene: TRBJ2-7; CDR3 protein: CASSTEDRAYEQYF; CDR3 DNA: TGTGCCAGCAGCACTGAGGACAGGGCTTACGAGCAGTACTTC
V gene: TRBV7-2; clone size: medium-sized; D gene: -; J gene: TRBJ2-5; CDR3 protein: CASSHQETQYF; CDR3 DNA: TGTGCCAGCAGCCACCAAGAGACCCAGTACTTC
V gene: TRBV6-1; clone size: -; D gene: -; J gene: TRBJ1-2; CDR3 protein: CASSEFYGHGDYGYTF; CDR3 DNA: TGTGCCAGCAGTGAATTCTACGGACACGGGGATTATGGCTACACCTTC
V gene: TRBV19; clone size: -; D gene: TRBD1; J gene: TRBJ1-5; CDR3 protein: CASTWTGNQPQHF; CDR3 DNA: TGTGCCAGTACCTGGACAGGGAATCAGCCCCAGCATTTT
V gene: TRBV29-1; clone size: few; D gene: -; J gene: TRBJ2-7; CDR3 protein: CSVVILGFYEQYF; CDR3 DNA: TGCAGCGTTGTTATCTTGGGGTTCTACGAGCAGTACTTC
V gene: TRBV7-8; clone size: medium-sized; D gene: -; J gene: TRBJ1-1; CDR3 protein: CASSLKWDTEAFF; CDR3 DNA: TGTGCCAGCAGCTTAAAGTGGGACACTGAAGCTTTCTTT
V gene: TRBV19; clone size: many; D gene: -; J gene: TRBJ1-6; CDR3 protein: CASSTSWGAYNSPLHF; CDR3 DNA: TGTGCCAGTAGTACGTCATGGGGGGCCTATAATTCACCCCTCCACTTT
V gene: TRBV28; clone size: many; D gene: TRBD2; J gene: TRBJ2-6; CDR3 protein: CASNPAGGTAGSGANVLTF; CDR3 DNA: TGTGCCAGCAACCCCGCGGGAGGAACGGCGGGTTCTGGGGCCAACGTCCTGACTTTC
V gene: TRBV7-9; clone size: many; D gene: -; J gene: TRBJ1-1; CDR3 protein: CASSLAGGLNTEAFF; CDR3 DNA: TGTGCCAGCAGCTTAGCAGGGGGGCTAAACACTGAAGCTTTCTTT
V gene: TRBV2; clone size: many; D gene: TRBD2; J gene: TRBJ2-1; CDR3 protein: CASSEAWTSYSPSEQFF; CDR3 DNA: TGTGCCAGCAGTGAAGCCTGGACTAGCTATTCCCCCAGTGAGCAGTTCTTC
V gene: TRBV29-1; clone size: many; D gene: -; J gene: TRBJ1-6; CDR3 protein: CSVMVQNNSPLHF; CDR3 DNA: TGCAGCGTAATGGTGCAAAATAATTCACCCCTCCACTTT
V gene: TRBV27; clone size: -; D gene: -; J gene: TRBJ1-2; CDR3 protein: CASRSDGHYGYTF; CDR3 DNA: TGTGCCAGCCGATCGGACGGCCACTATGGCTACACCTTC
V gene: TRBV11-2; clone size: few; D gene: TRBD1; J gene: TRBJ2-7; CDR3 protein: CASSSLRTGLYEQYF; CDR3 DNA: TGTGCCAGCAGCTCCCTCCGGACAGGGCTTTACGAGCAGTACTTC
V gene: TRBV5-1; clone size: many; D gene: TRBD1; J gene: TRBJ1-2; CDR3 protein: CASSSQSQGDYGYTF; CDR3 DNA: TGCGCCAGCAGCTCCCAGTCACAGGGGGACTATGGCTACACCTTC
V gene: TRBV11-2; clone size: many; D gene: -; J gene: TRBJ1-2; CDR3 protein: CASSPSQGRRGYTF; CDR3 DNA: TGTGCCAGCAGTCCATCACAGGGAAGGCGCGGCTACACCTTC
V gene: TRBV29-1; clone size: many; D gene: -; J gene: TRBJ2-1; CDR3 protein: CSVRTGDGTHEQFF; CDR3 DNA: TGCAGCGTTCGGACCGGGGACGGGACCCATGAGCAGTTCTTC
V gene: TRBV27; clone size: many; D gene: -; J gene: TRBJ1-1; CDR3 protein: CASSLSWTGAEAFF; CDR3 DNA: TGTGCCAGCAGTTTATCCTGGACGGGAGCTGAAGCTTTCTTT
V gene: TRBV12-3/TRBV12-4; clone size: many; D gene: TRBD2; J gene: TRBJ2-3; CDR3 protein: CASGRQHSTDTQYF; CDR3 DNA: TGTGCGTCCGGGAGGCAGCATAGCACAGATACGCAGTATTTT
V gene: TRBV27; clone size: many; D gene: -; J gene: TRBJ2-7; CDR3 protein: CASSSQGRSYEQYF; CDR3 DNA: TGTGCCAGCTCTTCCCAGGGTCGCTCCTACGAGCAGTACTTC
V gene: TRBV12-3/TRBV12-4; clone size: many; D gene: TRBD1; J gene: TRBJ2-6; CDR3 protein: CASSLGTGLSGANVLTF; CDR3 DNA: TGTGCCAGCAGTTTAGGGACAGGGCTTTCTGGGGCCAACGTCCTGACTTTC
V gene: TRBV30; clone size: many; D gene: -; J gene: TRBJ1-5; CDR3 protein: CAWNPGDGSNQPQHF; CDR3 DNA: TGTGCCTGGAACCCAGGGGACGGTAGCAATCAGCCCCAGCATTTT
V gene: TRBV6-5; clone size: -; D gene: -; J gene: TRBJ2-7; CDR3 protein: CASNQRGGKRYEQYF; CDR3 DNA: TGTGCCAGCAATCAAAGGGGGGGGAAGAGGTACGAGCAGTACTTC
V gene: TRBV14; clone size: -; D gene: -; J gene: TRBJ1-1; CDR3 protein: CASRAFGEPMNTEAFF; CDR3 DNA: TGTGCCAGCAGGGCGTTCGGGGAACCTATGAACACTGAAGCTTTCTTT
V gene: TRBV5-1; clone size: many; D gene: -; J gene: TRBJ2-5; CDR3 protein: CASSYYGTLETQYF; CDR3 DNA: TGCGCCAGCAGCTACTACGGGACTCTCGAGACCCAGTACTTC
V gene: TRBV3-1; clone size: many; D gene: -; J gene: TRBJ2-3; CDR3 protein: CASSQFSGDTQYF; CDR3 DNA: TGTGCCAGCAGCCAATTTTCGGGAGATACGCAGTATTTT
V gene: TRBV6-5; clone size: many; D gene: -; J gene: TRBJ2-5; CDR3 protein: CASTANRETQYF; CDR3 DNA: TGTGCCAGCACCGCCAACCGTGAGACCCAGTACTTC
V gene: TRBV7-2; clone size: few; D gene: -; J gene: TRBJ2-1; CDR3 protein: CASSSWGNDNEQFF; CDR3 DNA: TGTGCCAGCAGCTCGTGGGGGAACGACAATGAGCAGTTCTTC